This passage covers 17 T cell receptor beta chains from one sample sequenced in a study of OX40 agonist ivuxolimab in advanced cancers. The protocol was immunoSEQ multiplex PCR, while the TCRdb copy is restricted to in-frame clones and leaves out a portion. The data hold roughly 59,000 clones, with around 90% observed a single time. Sequences were derived from CD4+ or CD8+ T cells sorted from blood, sampled in a trial of the OX40 agonist ivuxolimab. These receptors came from an adult with an advanced solid tumor such as melanoma, head and neck, liver or kidney cancer.

The chain is built from TRBV7-9 and TRBJ1-1, with 9 positions matching TRBD1. The CDR3 has 15 amino acids. V lost 3 bases, J lost 3 bases, and 5 bases stayed unmatched. From germline, CDR1 is SEHNR and CDR2 FQNEAQ (reference sequence). The CDR3 reads CASSFATGGDTEAFF. The CDR3 DNA follows: TGTGCCAGCAGCTTCGCGACAGGGGGTGACACTGAAGCTTTCTTT.

The chain recombines TRBV14 with TRBJ1-3; D may be TRBD1 (5 bases). The CDR3 length is 15 residues. V lost 1 base and J 2 bases, leaving 9 bases between the germline ends. Germline V gene sequence: CDR1 SGHDN, CDR2 FVKESK. The CDR3 sequence is CASSQGGIAGNTIYF. CDR3 sequence (DNA): TGTGCCAGCAGCCAAGGGGGGATAGCTGGAAACACCATATATTTT. The full variable domain, its missing parts supplied by reference TRBV14 and TRBJ1-3, is EAGVTQFPSHSVIEKGQTVTLRCDPISGHDNLYWYRRVMGKEIKFLLHFVKESKQDESGMPNNRFLAERTGGTYSTLKVQPAELEDSGVYFCASSQGGIAGNTIYFGEGSWLTVV.

This sequence joins TRBV7-8 and TRBJ2-5, with D unresolved. The J call is doubtful: the DNA matches TRBJ2-7 better. Germline CDR1 is SGHVS and CDR2 is FQNEAQ. The CDR3 runs 15 residues. The CDR3 bases are TGTGCCAGCAGCTTAGCGCCAGCTAACTCCTACGAGCAGTACTTC. Its protein is CASSLAPANSYEQYF.

The chain has TRBV19 and TRBJ1-5, with D possibly being TRBD1 (6 bases). The CDR3 contains 15 residues. Germline values: CDR1 LNHDA, CDR2 SQIVND (reference sequence). V dropped 0 bases and J dropped 7 bases, with 13 bases sitting between them. CDR3 residues: CASSIEGGRSQPQHF. CDR3 DNA: TGTGCCAGTAGTATAGAAGGGGGGCGCAGCCAGCCCCAGCATTTT.

The chain links TRBV7-9 to TRBJ2-2, with a weak D call TRBD1 (5 bases). The V end was cut by 3 bases, the J end by 2 bases, with 10 bases between. The germline V gene encodes CDR1 SEHNR and CDR2 FQNEAQ (reference sequence). The length of the CDR3 is 15 residues. In DNA form, the CDR3 reads TGTGCCAGCAGCTTCCTACAGGAAAACACCGGGGAGCTGTTTTTT. Its protein is CASSFLQENTGELFF.

The CDR3 DNA reads as TGTGCCAGCAGCTCATACCAAGAGACCCAGTACTTC. Translation: CASSSYQETQYF. The rearrangement uses TRBV7-2 and TRBJ2-5; no reliable D call. Deletions cut 4 bases from V and 0 bases from J, with 3 bases between. This CDR3 is 12 amino acids long. Germline-derived CDR1 and CDR2 are SGHTA and FQGNSA.

This rearrangement joins TRBV29-1 to TRBJ2-4; 10 bases line up with TRBD1. The CDR3 runs 12 residues. Losses at the gene ends were 6 bases for V and 5 bases for J; bases not matched to a gene: 1. CDR1 is SQVTM and CDR2 is ANQGSEA in the germline V gene. The CDR3 is CSVGTGENIQYF. The CDR3 DNA reads as TGCAGCGTCGGGACAGGGGAAAACATTCAGTACTTC.

The genes are TRBV18 and TRBJ2-7; D possibly corresponds to TRBD2 (5 bases). Per germline, CDR1 KGHSH and CDR2 LQKENI. V was clipped by 0 bases and J by 2 bases, with 11 bases between them. There are 15 residues in the CDR3. The CDR3 here is CASSPPTGVTYEQYF. The CDR3 DNA follows: TGTGCCAGCTCACCACCGACCGGGGTAACCTACGAGCAGTACTTC. The variable domain in full, completed from reference TRBV18 and TRBJ2-7, reads NAGVMQNPRHLVRRRGQEARLRCSPMKGHSHVYWYRQLPEEGLKFMVYLQKENIIDESGMPKERFSAEFPKEGPSILRIQQVVRGDSAAYFCASSPPTGVTYEQYFGPGTRLTVT.

The gene calls are TRBV19 and TRBJ1-1; the D is unclear. The germline V gene has CDR1 LNHDA and CDR2 SQIVND (reference sequence). The length of the CDR3 is 13 residues. V was cut by 6 bases and J by 3 bases, with 11 bases left in between. This chain's CDR3 is CASRKQTYTEAFF. The CDR3 nucleotides read TGTGCCAGTAGAAAACAGACTTACACTGAAGCTTTCTTT. Filled out from reference TRBV19 and TRBJ1-1, the complete variable domain reads DGGITQSPKYLFRKEGQNVTLSCEQNLNHDAMYWYRQDPGQGLRLIYYSQIVNDFQKGDIAEGYSVSREKKESFPLTVTSAQKNPTAFYLCASRKQTYTEAFFGQGTRLTVV.

V gene TRBV28 combines with J gene TRBJ1-1, with D uncertain. Trimming stripped 8 bases from V and 0 bases from J, with 13 bases between. Germline CDR1 MDHEN, CDR2 SYDVKM. The CDR3 runs 14 residues. The CDR3: CASLRSSLNTEAFF. CDR3 in DNA: TGTGCCAGCCTGCGGAGTTCGTTGAACACTGAAGCTTTCTTT.

This chain uses TRBV11-2 with TRBJ2-5; D is perhaps TRBD2 (5 bases). V lost 5 bases, J lost 3 bases, and 13 bases lay in between. In germline, CDR1 is SGHAT, CDR2 FQNNGV. CDR3 size: 14 residues. The CDR3 spells CASSPLGREETQYF. In DNA form, the CDR3 reads TGTGCCAGCAGCCCGTTGGGGAGAGAAGAGACCCAGTACTTC.

A few counts support this clone. J is TRBJ2-7 and V is TRBV15, with TRBD1 identical over 9 bases. V trimming: 7 bases; J trimming: 4 bases; junction bases outside the gene matches: 8. The germline V gene has CDR1 LNHNV and CDR2 YYDKDF (reference sequence). The CDR3 length is 14 residues. The CDR3 here is CATTPGQGRYEQYF. The CDR3 DNA sequence: TGTGCCACCACCCCGGGACAGGGTAGATACGAGCAGTACTTC.

The chain recombines TRBV7-2 with TRBJ2-3; D possibly corresponds to TRBD1 (5 bases). The germline CDR1 and CDR2 sequences are SGHTA and FQGNSA. Trimming cost V 3 bases and J 3 bases, with 13 bases left between them. This CDR3 has 15 amino acids. The CDR3 coding sequence is TGTGCCAGCAGCTTCTCTCTGGACAAGACAGATACGCAGTATTTT. Protein sequence: CASSFSLDKTDTQYF.

V usage is TRBV27 and J usage is TRBJ2-3; 7 bases are a match to TRBD1. CDR3 length: 15 residues. V trimming: 4 bases; J trimming: 0 bases; junction bases outside the gene matches: 4. The germline V gene encodes CDR1 MNHEY and CDR2 SMNVEV (reference sequence). The CDR3 spells CASSSDRLSTDTQYF. In nucleotides, the CDR3 is TGTGCCAGCAGTTCGGACAGGCTTAGCACAGATACGCAGTATTTT.

The V and J genes are TRBV9 and TRBJ2-2; 7 bases are a match to TRBD2. The CDR3 totals 16 residues. Per germline, CDR1 SGDLS and CDR2 YYNGEE. The V and J ends lost 4 bases and 5 bases, in that order; junction bases with no gene match: 11. The CDR3 reads CASSPVGGGMTGELFF. DNA for the CDR3: TGTGCCAGCAGCCCCGTAGGCGGGGGTATGACCGGGGAGCTGTTTTTT.

V is TRBV28 and J is TRBJ1-4, with D tentatively TRBD1 (5 bases). Germline V CDR1 and CDR2: MDHEN, SYDVKM. Trimming shortened V by 10 bases and J by 5 bases, and 14 bases separated the two germline ends. The CDR3 is 13 amino acids. The CDR3 protein is CATTPGGNEKLFF. Here the CDR3 DNA reads TGTGCCACCACTCCGGGGGGAAATGAAAAACTGTTTTTT. Together with reference TRBV28 and TRBJ1-4, the CDR3 gives the full variable domain: DVKVTQSSRYLVKRTGEKVFLECVQDMDHENMFWYRQDPGLGLRLIYFSYDVKMKEKGDIPEGYSVSREKKERFSLILESASTNQTSMYLCATTPGGNEKLFFGSGTQLSVL.

This clone was seen a single time. This chain joins TRBV30 and TRBJ1-1, with D uncertain. Germline V gives CDR1 GTSNPN, CDR2 SVGIG (reference sequence). The CDR3 covers 13 residues. V lost 4 bases, J lost 3 bases, and 12 bases lay in between. The CDR3 DNA is TGTGCCTGGACCAAAACTGGGGACACTGAAGCTTTCTTT. Translating it yields CAWTKTGDTEAFF. The variable domain in full, with the rest retrieved from reference TRBV30 and TRBJ1-1, is SQTIHQWPATLVQPVGSPLSLECTVEGTSNPNLYWYRQAAGRGLQLLFYSVGIGQISSEVPQNLSASRPQDRQFILSSKKLLLSDSGFYLCAWTKTGDTEAFFGQGTRLTVV.